Shown below are 24 T cell receptor beta chains from a single sample sequenced in a study of siplizumab effects on memory and regulatory T cells. Produced via immunoSEQ multiplex PCR; TCRdb's table is partial and in-frame only. The sample records some 110,000 clones, more than 85% being singletons. Sequences were obtained from Tregs sorted from blood. Source of these receptors: a human donor in good health.

The chain employs TRBV5-1 and TRBJ2-5; 9 positions match TRBD1. Germline V CDR1 and CDR2: SGHRS, YFSETQ. CDR3 length: 18 amino acids. V dropped 3 bases and J dropped 4; count of bases not matched to a gene: 16. CDR3 coding DNA: TGCGCCAGCAGCTGGGGGACAGGGACCGGTCGTAGAGGAGAGACCCAGTACTTC. This sequence encodes CASSWGTGTGRRGETQYF.

This clone was seen once. The V and J genes are TRBV5-1 and TRBJ2-1, with TRBD2 matching over 9 bases. Germline CDR1 reads SGHRS; CDR2 reads YFSETQ. The CDR3 totals 16 residues. Trimming removed 2 bases from V and 9 bases from J; junction bases left unmatched: 12. The CDR3 region has the DNA TGCGCCAGCAGCTTTGGGGGGGTAGCGGGAGCTTTTGAGCAGTTCTTC. Protein sequence: CASSFGGVAGAFEQFF.

The DNA of the CDR3 is TGTGCCAGCAGTTACTTTTCAGAGGATTGGGGTCAGCCCCAGCATTTT. This encodes CASSYFSEDWGQPQHF. V usage is TRBV6-6 and J usage is TRBJ1-5, with D uncertain. Germline loops: CDR1 MNHNY, CDR2 SVGAGI (reference sequence). This CDR3 comprises 16 residues. The germline V and J ends were trimmed by 1 base and 6 bases, with 16 bases remaining between them.

V is TRBV18 and J is TRBJ1-5, with D perhaps matching TRBD1 (5 bases). This CDR3 has 13 amino acids. The V end lost 3 bases, the J end lost 8 bases, and 11 bases lay between the germline ends. Germline loops: CDR1 KGHSH, CDR2 LQKENI. CDR3 region: CASSPGVNKPQHF. The CDR3 DNA sequence: TGTGCCAGCTCACCGGGGGTTAATAAGCCCCAGCATTTT.

CDR3 in amino acids: CASSPGGSYEQYF. The CDR3 nucleotides read TGTGCCAGCAGCCCCGGAGGGTCCTACGAGCAGTACTTC. This chain links TRBV11-2 with TRBJ2-7; D is perhaps TRBD2 (6 bases). V was trimmed by 5 bases and J by 1 base, leaving 9 bases between them. The CDR3 is 13 residues long. Germline lookup yields CDR1 SGHAT and CDR2 FQNNGV.

The chain recombines TRBV27 with TRBJ2-5; D remains ambiguous. V shed 0 bases and J shed 9 bases, with 8 bases lying between them. CDR3 length: 12 amino acids. Germline V gene sequence: CDR1 MNHEY, CDR2 SMNVEV (reference sequence). The CDR3 sequence: CASSLSPLPQYF. Written as DNA, the CDR3 is TGTGCCAGCAGTTTATCTCCCTTGCCCCAGTACTTC.

This chain links TRBV5-4 with TRBJ2-1; D uncertain. V lost 4 bases to trimming and J lost 4 bases, with 15 bases between them. The CDR3 runs 15 residues. CDR1 is SGHNT, CDR2 YYREEE, per germline (reference sequence). The CDR3 protein is CASSPSPSGYNEQFF. Written as DNA, the CDR3 is TGTGCCAGCAGCCCAAGCCCTTCAGGATACAATGAGCAGTTCTTC.

The CDR3 is CASSVGHLYEQYF. CDR3 in DNA: TGTGCCAGCAGCGTAGGGCATCTCTACGAGCAGTACTTC. The chain recombines TRBV9 with TRBJ2-7; no clear D gene. CDR1 is SGDLS, CDR2 YYNGEE, per germline. The V end lost 0 bases, the J end lost 3 bases, and 7 bases lay between the germline ends. There are 13 residues in the CDR3.

V gene TRBV5-6 combines with J gene TRBJ2-3; 9 bases align to TRBD2. V trimming: 1 base; J trimming: 4 bases; junction bases outside the gene matches: 7. The CDR3 is 16 residues long. From germline, CDR1 is SGHDT and CDR2 YYEEEE. CDR3 DNA sequence: TGTGCCAGCAGCTTGTTTCGCGGGAGGGCCTCAGATACGCAGTATTTT. This translates into CASSLFRGRASDTQYF. Using reference TRBV5-6 and TRBJ2-3 for the parts outside the CDR3, the full variable domain is DAGVTQSPTHLIKTRGQQVTLRCSPKSGHDTVSWYQQALGQGPQFIFQYYEEEERQRGNFPDRFSGHQFPNYSSELNVNALLLGDSALYLCASSLFRGRASDTQYFGPGTRLTVL.

The gene calls are TRBV5-5 and TRBJ2-7; D may correspond to TRBD1 or TRBD2 (5 bases each). The V end lost 4 bases, the J end lost 2 bases, and 22 bases lay between the germline ends. This CDR3 comprises 17 residues. CDR1 SGHKS and CDR2 YYEKEE come from the germline V gene (reference sequence). The CDR3 protein is CASSPGPRISLAYEQYF. The DNA of the CDR3 is TGTGCCAGCAGCCCGGGGCCCAGAATAAGTTTGGCCTACGAGCAGTACTTC.

The CDR3 bases are TGCGCCAGCAGCTTGAAAGGGGGCATTAGGAACACTGAAGCTTTCTTT. Residues: CASSLKGGIRNTEAFF. The rearrangement links TRBV5-1 to TRBJ1-1; 7 bases map to TRBD1. CDR1 and CDR2 (germline): SGHRS, YFSETQ. There are 16 residues in the CDR3. The junction had 7 bases not matched to a gene; V was cut back by 1 base and J by 1 base.

This chain uses TRBV4-1 with TRBJ1-4; 8 bases agree with TRBD1. Germline loops: CDR1 MGHRA, CDR2 YSYEKL. With 4 bases clipped from V and 1 base from J, the junction kept 5 bases outside the gene matches. This CDR3 is built from 16 residues. The chain's CDR3 is CASSPGQGRTNEKLFF. The CDR3 DNA is TGCGCCAGCAGCCCCGGACAGGGTCGAACTAATGAAAAACTGTTTTTT.

The chain carries TRBV6-1 and TRBJ1-5, with 9 bases matching TRBD1. The trim removed 6 bases at V and 6 bases at J, leaving 9 bases unmatched. The V gene's germline CDR1 is MNHNS and CDR2 SASEGT. This CDR3 spans 15 amino acids. The CDR3 loop is CASSQGQGASQPQHF. As DNA, the CDR3 is TGTGCCAGCAGCCAGGGACAGGGAGCGAGTCAGCCCCAGCATTTT.

J is TRBJ2-2 and V is TRBV9, with D perhaps TRBD1 (6 bases). Germline assignment: CDR1 SGDLS and CDR2 YYNGEE. The ends were cut back, 4 bases at V and 6 bases at J, with 16 bases in the middle. The CDR3 contains 15 residues. The CDR3 DNA reads as TGTGCCAGCAGCTTCAGGGGACCTTTAGCCGGGGAGCTGTTTTTT. Translating gives CASSFRGPLAGELFF.

This CDR3 reads CASSDPGPKDTQYF. CDR3 nucleotides: TGTGCCAGCAGTGACCCGGGACCAAAAGATACGCAGTATTTT. This chain connects TRBV6-5 to TRBJ2-3, with D possibly called TRBD1 or TRBD2 (5 bases each). The germline V gene has CDR1 MNHEY and CDR2 SVGAGI. The germline V and J ends were trimmed by 5 bases and 5 bases, with 14 bases remaining between them. CDR3 length: 14 amino acids.

The rearrangement joins TRBV7-9 to TRBJ2-1, with 9 bases fitting TRBD2. CDR1 is SEHNR and CDR2 is FQNEAQ in the germline V gene (reference sequence). The length of the CDR3 is 15 residues. V shed 1 base and J 9 bases; nucleotides not matched to a gene: 7. CDR3 in DNA: TGTGCCAGCAGCTTAGGCGGGAGGGACCTTTTTGAGCAGTTCTTC. Protein sequence: CASSLGGRDLFEQFF.

The chain is built from TRBV7-2 and TRBJ1-5; 7 bases line up with TRBD1. The ends lost 5 bases at V and 4 bases at J; junction bases unmatched: 5. Germline-derived CDR1 and CDR2 are SGHTA and FQGNSA. CDR3 length: 14 residues. The DNA for the CDR3 is TGTGCCAGCAGCCGGGACAGCTCTAATCAGCCCCAGCATTTT. Amino acid sequence: CASSRDSSNQPQHF.

The chain couples TRBV28 to TRBJ2-7; D remains ambiguous. Trimming took 7 bases from V and 6 from J, leaving 19 bases between them. The CDR3 is 14 residues long. The V gene's germline CDR1 is MDHEN and CDR2 SYDVKM. The CDR3 sequence: CASNNAGPPVEQYF. The DNA of the CDR3 is TGTGCCAGCAATAACGCCGGGCCTCCCGTCGAGCAGTACTTC.

Turning to this clone: Other DNA sequences in the same sample also yield this CDR3. The rearrangement uses TRBV5-6 and TRBJ2-7; D not certain. The germline V gene encodes CDR1 SGHDT and CDR2 YYEEEE. V was cut by 0 bases and J by 13 bases, with 17 bases left in between. This CDR3 has 13 amino acids. The CDR3 loop is CASSLGRAGETYF. CDR3 nucleotide sequence: TGTGCCAGCAGCTTGGGAAGGGCCGGCGAAACATACTTC. The whole variable domain, remainder taken from reference TRBV5-6 and TRBJ2-7, is DAGVTQSPTHLIKTRGQQVTLRCSPKSGHDTVSWYQQALGQGPQFIFQYYEEEERQRGNFPDRFSGHQFPNYSSELNVNALLLGDSALYLCASSLGRAGETYFGPGTRLTVT.

This clone appeared once. V is TRBV30 and J is TRBJ1-2; perhaps TRBD1 as D (5 bases). V was clipped by 3 bases and J by 4 bases, with 9 bases between them. This CDR3 has 12 amino acids. CDR1 is GTSNPN, CDR2 SVGIG, per germline (reference sequence). The CDR3 here is CAWSPGTYGYTF. In DNA form, the CDR3 reads TGTGCCTGGAGCCCAGGGACCTATGGCTACACCTTC. Together with reference TRBV30 and TRBJ1-2, the CDR3 gives the full variable domain: SQTIHQWPATLVQPVGSPLSLECTVEGTSNPNLYWYRQAAGRGLQLLFYSVGIGQISSEVPQNLSASRPQDRQFILSSKKLLLSDSGFYLCAWSPGTYGYTFGSGTRLTVV.

This chain links TRBV5-1 with TRBJ1-6; no reliable D call. Germline-derived CDR1 and CDR2 are SGHRS and YFSETQ. The CDR3 runs 15 residues. Trimming pared 0 bases from V and 4 bases from J, leaving 8 bases between. The CDR3 coding sequence is TGCGCCAGCAGCTTGGAACCGCTTTATAATTCACCCCTCCACTTT. Translation gives CASSLEPLYNSPLHF.

The chain is built from TRBV6-6 and TRBJ1-2; TRBD1 is a possible D gene (5 bases). Trimming pared 6 bases from V and 2 bases from J, leaving 19 bases between. CDR1 is MNHNY and CDR2 is SVGAGI in the germline V gene (reference sequence). This CDR3 is built from 16 residues. The CDR3 spells CASRTRLGWGNYGYTF. The CDR3 DNA reads TGTGCCAGCAGAACTCGTCTTGGGTGGGGCAACTATGGCTACACCTTC.

This clone is a singleton in its sample. The chain joins TRBV9 to TRBJ2-3; D gene uncertain. Germline CDR1 is SGDLS and CDR2 is YYNGEE. CDR3 length: 15 residues. Trimming shortened V by 0 bases and J by 2 bases, and 10 bases separated the two germline ends. CDR3 nucleotides: TGTGCCAGCAGCGTAGTAGGCGACCCCACAGATACGCAGTATTTT. This encodes CASSVVGDPTDTQYF.

V usage is TRBV5-1 and J usage is TRBJ1-3; D is undetermined. The germline V and J ends were trimmed by 4 bases and 5 bases, with 16 bases remaining between them. Germline values: CDR1 SGHRS, CDR2 YFSETQ. The CDR3 runs 15 residues. The CDR3 DNA reads as TGCGCCAGCAGCAACGGACGGGCAGGAAGAAACACCATATATTTT. The encoded protein is CASSNGRAGRNTIYF. Full variable domain (rest looked up from reference TRBV5-1 and TRBJ1-3): KAGVTQTPRYLIKTRGQQVTLSCSPISGHRSVSWYQQTPGQGLQFLFEYFSETQRNKGNFPGRFSGRQFSNSRSEMNVSTLELGDSALYLCASSNGRAGRNTIYFGEGSWLTVV.